This T cell receptor (beta chain) derives from a study of response to subunit inactivated influenza vaccine. Study-level findings and limits: Each seasonal flu vaccination may recruit only limited new T cells, authors suggested.

V was shortened by 9 bases and J by 0 bases, with 9 bases between the two germline ends. Germline V lookup: CDR1 SGHTA, CDR2 FQGNSA. CDR3 length: 12 residues. TCRdb ran MiXCR on the RT-PCR reads and lists one entry per CDR3 protein. This sample has roughly 460,000 distinct CDR3 sequences, with 9.5% to 13% found just once. There are many counts of this clonotype. Its cognate antigen is unknown. The TCR originated in a man aged 45 to 65 who received an inactivated influenza vaccine. V gene TRBV7-2 combines with J gene TRBJ2-7, with a possible D match to TRBD2 (5 bases). Material: PBMCs from blood, obtained about 6 weeks after vaccination. The CDR3 bases are TGTGCCAGGAGGGCCAGCTCCTACGAGCAGTACTTC. The encoded protein is CARRASSYEQYF.